This T cell receptor (beta chain) was observed in a study of shared T cell receptors in the human thymus. CDR3 size: 14 residues. Between the trimmed V and J ends, which lost 7 bases and 0 bases, there was a span of 13 bases. CDR1 and CDR2 from the germline V gene are SQVTM and ANQGSEA. Generated by immunoSEQ multiplex PCR, the TCRdb table keeps only in-frame clones and is missing some. In the table there are about 710,000 clones, approximately 89% of which are singletons. This same sample was also part of a study on human thymus T cells. Turning to that study: Thymus tissue for the work was resected from patients undergoing corrective heart surgery. Related work found strong thymic repertoire overlap between unrelated individuals.

Material: thymocytes. The chain employs TRBV29-1 and TRBJ1-5; D uncertain. The origin of this receptor is a boy under two years old with a congenital heart defect. In nucleotides, the CDR3 is TGCAGCGGACCAGGTTTTTATAGCAATCAGCCCCAGCATTTT. This gives the protein CSGPGFYSNQPQHF.